This T cell receptor beta chain appears in the sequencing data of a study of siplizumab effects on memory and regulatory T cells. Study-wide findings and caveats: Only a minority of proliferating CD4+ or CD8+ clones had an assignable naive or memory phenotype, with roughly 80-97% lacking one.

Each sample yielded around 9.6 x 10^4 assayed TCR templates. The data were produced by immunoSEQ multiplex PCR, yet TCRdb's version contains in-frame clones alone and is incomplete. The sample lists over 95,000 clones, just over 90% occurring once. V lost 0 bases to trimming and J lost 2 bases, with 7 bases between them. The CDR3 spans 15 residues. Germline V gene sequence: CDR1 ENHRY, CDR2 SYGVKD. As concerns this clone: The target antigen is unknown.

The receptor comes from a human donor in good health. The V and J genes are TRBV10-3 and TRBJ2-2, with D perhaps assigned TRBD1 or TRBD2 (5 bases each). Sequencing was carried out using non-Treg CD4+ T cells sorted from blood. CDR3 amino acids: CAISESGANTGELFF. CDR3 DNA sequence: TGTGCCATCAGTGAGTCCGGGGCAAACACCGGGGAGCTGTTTTTT.